The 9 T cell receptor beta chains below come from one sample, sequenced in a study of immune evolution from preneoplasia to lung adenocarcinoma. Assay used: immunoSEQ multiplex PCR; TCRdb lists only in-frame clones, some missing. The sample holds over 3,500 clones, roughly 85% seen once. Sequenced input: FFPE invasive lung adenocarcinoma tissue. The receptor set was obtained from a person between 45 and 65 years old with lung adenocarcinoma.

This clone occurred once. The CDR3 reads CAISDTEGNYGYTF. For the CDR3, the DNA is TGTGCCATCAGTGACACGGAAGGGAACTATGGCTACACCTTC. The J gene is TRBJ1-2, the V gene TRBV10-3; D not certain. The CDR3 has 14 residues. Germline-derived CDR1 and CDR2 are ENHRY and SYGVKD. The germline V and J ends were trimmed by 3 bases and 2 bases, with 10 bases remaining between them.

The table lists this clone with a few counts. The chain combines TRBV23-1 with TRBJ1-4, with a tentative D call TRBD1 (6 bases). TRBV23-1 is marked as an open reading frame, function uncertain. Trimming removed 1 base at V and 0 bases at J, with 21 bases between. CDR3 length equals 20 residues. Written as DNA, the CDR3 is TGCGCCAGCAGTCAATTCGTGGTCTCGGACAGAGTTGCAACTAATGAAAAACTGTTTTTT. As protein: CASSQFVVSDRVATNEKLFF.

The genes are TRBV28 and TRBJ1-2, with TRBD1 identical over 8 bases. V gave up 6 bases and J gave up 1 base; unmatched junction bases: 13. CDR1 is MDHEN, CDR2 SYDVKM, per germline. The CDR3 is made up of 17 amino acids. The CDR3 coding sequence is TGTGCCAGCAGCCAAAACCCGGGACAGGCTTTTAACTATGGCTACACCTTC. Translating it yields CASSQNPGQAFNYGYTF.

J is TRBJ1-1 and V is TRBV7-3; a possible D gene is TRBD1 (5 bases). Trimming stripped 5 bases from V and 11 bases from J, with 18 bases between. This CDR3 has 13 amino acids. The germline V gene has CDR1 SGHTA and CDR2 FQGTGA. The CDR3 sequence: CASSTEGPGQAFF. CDR3 DNA: TGTGCCAGCAGCACAGAGGGGCCAGGTCAGGCTTTCTTT.

J is TRBJ1-1 and V is TRBV6-1; TRBD1 is a possible D gene (6 bases). Germline V CDR1 and CDR2: MNHNS, SASEGT. The CDR3 covers 13 residues. With 4 bases removed from V and 3 bases from J, the gap between germline ends came to 9 bases. The CDR3 DNA follows: TGTGCCAGCAGTGCTACAGGGTACACTGAAGCTTTCTTT. Residues: CASSATGYTEAFF.

Remarks on this clone: At one of its ends the junction is not consistent with the germline gene, which may arise from a read error. The chain combines TRBV5-1 with TRBJ1-5; D not resolved. The CDR3 contains 14 residues. Germline loops: CDR1 SGHRS, CDR2 YFSETQ. CDR3 bases: TGCGCCCGCAGGAGCGGTCCTAGCAATCAGCCCCAGCATTTT. Residues: CARRSGPSNQPQHF.

The genes are TRBV6-5 and TRBJ2-3; D could derive from TRBD1 or TRBD2 (5 bases each). This CDR3 has 16 residues. The germline CDR1 and CDR2 sequences are MNHEY and SVGAGI. The V end was cut by 0 bases, the J end by 8 bases, with 18 bases between. CDR3 amino acids: CASSYSAGTPRSTQYF. CDR3 in DNA: TGTGCCAGCAGTTACTCCGCTGGGACCCCACGCTCTACGCAGTATTTT.

CDR3 region: CASTGDRPEAFF. As DNA, the CDR3 is TGTGCCAGCACTGGGGACAGGCCTGAAGCTTTCTTT. The rearrangement joins TRBV6-1 to TRBJ1-1; 8 positions match TRBD1. Unmatched junction bases numbered 4, after V lost 7 bases and J lost 6 bases. This CDR3 comprises 12 residues. CDR1 and CDR2 from the germline V gene are MNHNS and SASEGT.

V gene TRBV6-5 combines with J gene TRBJ1-5; D not certain. From germline, CDR1 is MNHEY and CDR2 SVGAGI. This CDR3 comprises 15 residues. V lost 2 bases, J lost 0 bases, and 8 bases lay in between. The CDR3 DNA follows: TGTGCCAGCAGTTACAAGGGAAATAGCAATCAGCCCCAGCATTTT. Encoded protein: CASSYKGNSNQPQHF.